This is a list of T cell receptor beta chains from one sample in a study of shared clonotypes between healthy human individuals. Only in-frame clones appear in the TCRdb table, and some are missing; sequencing was by immunoSEQ multiplex PCR. The sample has 2 million to 2.5 million clones; roughly 93% are singletons. Input material: naive CD4+ T cells from PBMCs. The receptors stem from a man aged 18 to 29 in good health. Some clones in this sample may be carry-over from other donors' samples. The CDR3 runs from the conserved cysteine through the conserved F or W. The D gene is left open where the match is weak. Clone size is stated in some rows and not others, as once, few, many or a class when expanded.

clone_size: -
v_call: TRBV18
d_call: TRBD1
j_call: TRBJ1-1
cdr3_nt: TGTGCCAGCTCACCACAACAGGGGACCACTGAAGCTTTCTTT
cdr3_aa: CASSPQQGTTEAFF

clone_size: -
v_call: TRBV4-3
d_call: -
j_call: TRBJ2-3
cdr3_nt: TGCGCCAGCAGCCAAATAGGAGGAGATACGCAGTATTTT
cdr3_aa: CASSQIGGDTQYF

clone_size: -
v_call: TRBV5-4
d_call: TRBD2
j_call: TRBJ2-1
cdr3_nt: TGTGCCAGCAGCTTGAAACTAGCGGGAGAGAATGAGCAGTTCTTC
cdr3_aa: CASSLKLAGENEQFF

clone_size: -
v_call: TRBV9
d_call: -
j_call: TRBJ2-6
cdr3_nt: TGTGCCAGCAGCGACGACAGGTCTGGGGCCAACGTCCTGACTTTC
cdr3_aa: CASSDDRSGANVLTF

clone_size: -
v_call: TRBV29-1
d_call: TRBD2
j_call: TRBJ2-1
cdr3_nt: TGCAGCGTTGCGGAGCTAGCGGGGAATGAGCAGTTCTTC
cdr3_aa: CSVAELAGNEQFF

clone_size: -
v_call: TRBV5-1
d_call: -
j_call: TRBJ2-7
cdr3_nt: TGCGCCAGCAGCTTCAACATACACGAGCAGTACTTC
cdr3_aa: CASSFNIHEQYF

clone_size: -
v_call: TRBV18
d_call: TRBD2
j_call: TRBJ2-5
cdr3_nt: TGTGCCAGCTCACCACCTCGCGGGAGGGCCCAAGAGACCCAGTACTTC
cdr3_aa: CASSPPRGRAQETQYF

clone_size: -
v_call: TRBV27
d_call: TRBD1
j_call: TRBJ1-2
cdr3_nt: TGTGCCAGCAGTTCGCGGGACAGGGGAAACTATGGCTACACCTTC
cdr3_aa: CASSSRDRGNYGYTF

clone_size: -
v_call: TRBV5-1
d_call: -
j_call: TRBJ2-2
cdr3_nt: TGCGCCAGCAGCTTGGGGTCCAGGGAAAACACCGGGGAGCTGTTTTTT
cdr3_aa: CASSLGSRENTGELFF

clone_size: -
v_call: TRBV19
d_call: -
j_call: TRBJ2-7
cdr3_nt: TGTGCCAGTAGTACACCCGGGACGGACTACGAGCAGTACTTC
cdr3_aa: CASSTPGTDYEQYF

clone_size: -
v_call: TRBV28
d_call: -
j_call: TRBJ1-2
cdr3_nt: TGTGCCAGCGCGTGGAGCCACTATGGCTACACCTTC
cdr3_aa: CASAWSHYGYTF

clone_size: -
v_call: TRBV7-3
d_call: TRBD2
j_call: TRBJ2-1
cdr3_nt: TGTGCCAGCAGCTGGACTAGCGGGATAGATGAGCAGTTCTTC
cdr3_aa: CASSWTSGIDEQFF

clone_size: -
v_call: TRBV29-1
d_call: -
j_call: TRBJ1-1
cdr3_nt: TGCAGCGTTGAGGGTATTGGCACTGAAGCTTTCTTT
cdr3_aa: CSVEGIGTEAFF

clone_size: -
v_call: TRBV5-6
d_call: TRBD2
j_call: TRBJ2-5
cdr3_nt: TGTGCCAGCAGCCCCTTAGCGGGAGTAGGGGACCAGTACTTC
cdr3_aa: CASSPLAGVGDQYF

clone_size: once
v_call: TRBV7-2
d_call: -
j_call: TRBJ2-7
cdr3_nt: TGTGCCAGCAGCTTGTGGCTAGTCTCCTACGAGCAGTACTTC
cdr3_aa: CASSLWLVSYEQYF

clone_size: -
v_call: TRBV10-3
d_call: -
j_call: TRBJ1-5
cdr3_nt: TGTGCCATCAGTCCTCGGACAGCTAGCAATCAGCCCCAGCATTTT
cdr3_aa: CAISPRTASNQPQHF

clone_size: -
v_call: TRBV28
d_call: -
j_call: TRBJ1-1
cdr3_nt: TGTGCCAGCAGTCCCTCGCCGTTGGGTACTGAAGCTTTCTTT
cdr3_aa: CASSPSPLGTEAFF

clone_size: -
v_call: TRBV10-3
d_call: -
j_call: TRBJ1-4
cdr3_nt: TGTGCCATCAGTGAGTCTGCCGGGGGTACTAATGAAAAACTGTTTTTT
cdr3_aa: CAISESAGGTNEKLFF

clone_size: -
v_call: TRBV5-1
d_call: -
j_call: TRBJ1-2
cdr3_nt: TGCGCCAGCAGCGGCCCCCCTTATGGAAAGGGCGGTGGCTACACCTTC
cdr3_aa: CASSGPPYGKGGGYTF

clone_size: -
v_call: TRBV7-9
d_call: -
j_call: TRBJ2-2
cdr3_nt: TGTGCCAGCAGAGCCAGAGATGCCGGGGAGCTGTTTTTT
cdr3_aa: CASRARDAGELFF

clone_size: -
v_call: TRBV28
d_call: TRBD1
j_call: TRBJ2-7
cdr3_nt: TGTGCCAGCAGTGAGGGGCTTGGGACAGGATCCTACGAGCAGTACTTC
cdr3_aa: CASSEGLGTGSYEQYF

clone_size: -
v_call: TRBV7-3
d_call: TRBD1
j_call: TRBJ2-3
cdr3_nt: TGTGCCAGCAGCACACAGGGGGCTACAGGTGGGGATACGCAGTATTTT
cdr3_aa: CASSTQGATGGDTQYF

clone_size: -
v_call: TRBV2
d_call: -
j_call: TRBJ2-5
cdr3_nt: TGTGCCAGCAGTGAAGAATCAGGGTGGGAGACCCAGTACTTC
cdr3_aa: CASSEESGWETQYF

clone_size: -
v_call: TRBV9
d_call: -
j_call: TRBJ1-3
cdr3_nt: TGTGCCAGCAGCGTAGGGGAGGCTAGCTCTGGAAACACCATATATTTT
cdr3_aa: CASSVGEASSGNTIYF

clone_size: once
v_call: TRBV5-1
d_call: -
j_call: TRBJ2-3
cdr3_nt: TGCGCCAGCAGCTTCTCTCGCGGGCAGGTAGATACGCAGTATTTT
cdr3_aa: CASSFSRGQVDTQYF

clone_size: -
v_call: TRBV6-5
d_call: -
j_call: TRBJ2-3
cdr3_nt: TGTGCCAGCAGTTACTCGATTAGGGGTGGCACAGATACGCAGTATTTT
cdr3_aa: CASSYSIRGGTDTQYF

clone_size: -
v_call: TRBV11-2
d_call: TRBD2
j_call: TRBJ2-1
cdr3_nt: TGTGCCAGCAGCCCAGGAGCGGGAGTTCGCTACAATGAGCAGTTCTTC
cdr3_aa: CASSPGAGVRYNEQFF

clone_size: -
v_call: TRBV10-3
d_call: -
j_call: TRBJ2-5
cdr3_nt: TGTGCCACCGCTCCTTTGAAAGAGACCCAGTACTTC
cdr3_aa: CATAPLKETQYF

clone_size: -
v_call: TRBV4-1
d_call: -
j_call: TRBJ2-1
cdr3_nt: TGCGCCAGCAGCCAGGTTCCGGGACTCAACAATGAGCAGTTCTTC
cdr3_aa: CASSQVPGLNNEQFF

clone_size: once
v_call: TRBV23-1
d_call: -
j_call: TRBJ2-1
cdr3_nt: TGCGCCAGCAGCCACATCGGAAGATCGACCTACAATGAGCAGTTCTTC
cdr3_aa: CASSHIGRSTYNEQFF

clone_size: few
v_call: TRBV19
d_call: -
j_call: TRBJ2-4
cdr3_nt: TGTGCCAGTAGTATATCTCCCCTAGCCAAAAACATTCAGTACTTC
cdr3_aa: CASSISPLAKNIQYF

clone_size: -
v_call: TRBV5-1
d_call: -
j_call: TRBJ1-1
cdr3_nt: TGCGCCAGCAGCCAAGGACAGGAAGCTTTCTTT
cdr3_aa: CASSQGQEAFF

clone_size: -
v_call: TRBV7-2
d_call: TRBD2
j_call: TRBJ2-7
cdr3_nt: TGTGCCAGCAGCGTTCAAGGACTAGCCTACGAGCAGTACTTC
cdr3_aa: CASSVQGLAYEQYF

clone_size: -
v_call: TRBV7-8
d_call: TRBD2
j_call: TRBJ2-2
cdr3_nt: TGTGCCAGCAGCTTCTCTAGCGGGAGAATAACCGGGGAGCTGTTTTTT
cdr3_aa: CASSFSSGRITGELFF

clone_size: -
v_call: TRBV5-1
d_call: TRBD2
j_call: TRBJ2-7
cdr3_nt: TGCGCCAGCAGCCAGACTAGCGGGAACTACGAGCAGTACTTC
cdr3_aa: CASSQTSGNYEQYF

clone_size: -
v_call: TRBV7-9
d_call: -
j_call: TRBJ2-5
cdr3_nt: TGTGCCAGCAGCCCAGGACAGAACCTAGAAGAGACCCAGTACTTC
cdr3_aa: CASSPGQNLEETQYF

clone_size: once
v_call: TRBV19
d_call: TRBD1
j_call: TRBJ1-2
cdr3_nt: TGTGCCAGTAGTACACCGGGACAGGCGACGACCACCTATGGCTACACCTTC
cdr3_aa: CASSTPGQATTTYGYTF

clone_size: -
v_call: TRBV7-2
d_call: -
j_call: TRBJ1-1
cdr3_nt: TGTGCCAGCAGCTTAGGAGGAACAGCCATGAACACTGAAGCTTTCTTT
cdr3_aa: CASSLGGTAMNTEAFF